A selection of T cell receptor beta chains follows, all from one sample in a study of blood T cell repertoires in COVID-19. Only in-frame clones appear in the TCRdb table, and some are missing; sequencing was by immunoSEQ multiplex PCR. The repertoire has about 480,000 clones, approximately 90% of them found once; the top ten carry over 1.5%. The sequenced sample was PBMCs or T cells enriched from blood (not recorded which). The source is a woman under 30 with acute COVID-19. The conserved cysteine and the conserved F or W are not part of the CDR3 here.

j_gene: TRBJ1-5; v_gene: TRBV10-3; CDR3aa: ASSDGGQPQH
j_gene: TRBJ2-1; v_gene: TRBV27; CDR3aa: ASRAAGVNEQF
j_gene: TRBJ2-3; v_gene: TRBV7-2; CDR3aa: ASSSTLQAQY
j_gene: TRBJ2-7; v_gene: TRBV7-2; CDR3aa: ASSLGQGGTYEQY
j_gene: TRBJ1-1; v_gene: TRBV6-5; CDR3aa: ASGEEFTEAF
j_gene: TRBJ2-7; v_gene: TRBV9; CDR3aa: ASSLGQGRYEQY
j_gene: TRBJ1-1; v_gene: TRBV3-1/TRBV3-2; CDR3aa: ASSHGQRVTEAF
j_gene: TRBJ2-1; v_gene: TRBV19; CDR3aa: ASRARDRVPEQF
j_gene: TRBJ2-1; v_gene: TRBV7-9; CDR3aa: ASRGSSYNEQF
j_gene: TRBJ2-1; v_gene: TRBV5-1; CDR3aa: ASSPGLAGGRSSYNEQF
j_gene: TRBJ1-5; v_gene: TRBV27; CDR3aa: ASSLSMSGNQPQH
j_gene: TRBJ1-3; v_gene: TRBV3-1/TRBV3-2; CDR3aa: ASSQDGIQGRNTIY
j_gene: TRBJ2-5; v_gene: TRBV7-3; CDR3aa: ASSLGQGPAGETQY
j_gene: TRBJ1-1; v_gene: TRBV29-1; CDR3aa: SADRLTMNTEAF
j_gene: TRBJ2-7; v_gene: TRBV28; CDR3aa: ATADGGRGYEQY
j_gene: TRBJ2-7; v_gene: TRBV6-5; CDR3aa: ASSYVDSSYEQY
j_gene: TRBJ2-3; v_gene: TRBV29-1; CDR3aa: SGGRGQHTDTQY
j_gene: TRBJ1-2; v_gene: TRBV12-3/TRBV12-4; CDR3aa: ASSPDSYGYT
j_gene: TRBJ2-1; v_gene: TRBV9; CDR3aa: ASSVGSFETSGYNEQF
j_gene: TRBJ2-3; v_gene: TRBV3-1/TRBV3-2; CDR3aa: ASSLVESDTQY
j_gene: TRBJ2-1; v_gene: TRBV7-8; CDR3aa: ASSIPSGRKGNEQF